Shown below are 25 T cell receptor beta chains from a single sample sequenced in a study of graft-versus-host responses after intestinal transplantation. TCRdb's table, derived via immunoSEQ multiplex PCR, lists solely in-frame clones and lacks some. This table has 20,000 to 30,000 clones, 90% appearing once. Sequences were derived from PBMCs, sampled approximately 38 days after intestinal transplant. The receptors here all came from a human patient who received an intestinal transplant, so some T cells may come from the graft donor.

The chain carries TRBV11-2 and TRBJ2-1; 10 nucleotides align to TRBD2. The germline V gene encodes CDR1 SGHAT and CDR2 FQNNGV. Germline trimming cut 6 bases from V and 6 bases from J; bases unmatched to any gene: 8. The CDR3 loop spans 15 amino acids. The CDR3 coding sequence is TGTGCCAGCAGGCTAGCGGGAGTAATATCCAATGAGCAGTTCTTC. It specifies CASRLAGVISNEQFF.

The chain is built from TRBV13 and TRBJ2-1; TRBD2 might be the D (7 bases). The V and J ends lost 5 bases and 9 bases respectively, with 23 bases between them. This CDR3 region has 16 residues. Germline V gene lookup returns CDR1 PRHDT and CDR2 FYEKMQ (reference sequence). CDR3 sequence (DNA): TGTGCCAGCAGCCCGAAGGGGGGGGGCCGATGGGGTGAGCAGTTCTTC. This codes for CASSPKGGGRWGEQFF.

V and J are TRBV2 and TRBJ2-5; 7 nucleotides match TRBD1. Unmatched junction bases numbered 5, after V lost 5 bases and J lost 2 bases. The CDR3 is 14 amino acids. Germline V gives CDR1 SNHLY, CDR2 FYNNEI. The CDR3 spells CASSNRGLQETQYF. The CDR3 DNA sequence: TGTGCCAGCAGTAACAGGGGTTTGCAAGAGACCCAGTACTTC.

This chain uses TRBV4-1 with TRBJ1-2; weak D call: TRBD1 (5 bases). With 0 bases removed from V and 5 bases from J, the gap between germline ends came to 13 bases. The CDR3 contains 15 residues. Looked up from germline, CDR1 is MGHRA and CDR2 is YSYEKL. CDR3 amino acids: CASSQDAGLIYGYTF. DNA for the CDR3: TGCGCCAGCAGCCAAGATGCAGGGTTGATATATGGCTACACCTTC.

The rearrangement joins TRBV15 to TRBJ2-5; TRBD2 is a possible D gene (5 bases). Per the germline V gene, CDR1 is LNHNV and CDR2 is YYDKDF (reference sequence). The CDR3 is 15 residues long. Trimming removed 3 bases at V and 5 bases at J, with 16 bases between. CDR3 residues: CATSRVPGNYETQYF. CDR3 DNA sequence: TGTGCCACCAGCAGGGTGCCCGGGAATTATGAGACCCAGTACTTC. The complete variable domain, with remaining parts taken from reference TRBV15 and TRBJ2-5, reads DAMVIQNPRYQVTQFGKPVTLSCSQTLNHNVMYWYQQKSSQAPKLLFHYYDKDFNNEADTPDNFQSRRPNTSFCFLDIRSPGLGDTAMYLCATSRVPGNYETQYFGPGTRLLVL.

V and J are TRBV28 and TRBJ2-7, with 7 positions matching TRBD1. In germline, CDR1 is MDHEN, CDR2 SYDVKM. Losses at the gene ends were 5 bases for V and 6 bases for J; bases not matched to a gene: 13. The CDR3 is made up of 15 amino acids. The CDR3 bases are TGTGCCAGCAGTATCATTTCGACAGGGCAGGGCGAGCAGTACTTC. Translating it yields CASSIISTGQGEQYF.

This clone was detected a few times. The J gene is TRBJ2-5, the V gene TRBV2; TRBD2 matches at 8 bases. Trimming cost V 6 bases and J 1 base; bases outside gene matches: 7. Germline values: CDR1 SNHLY, CDR2 FYNNEI. The CDR3 consists of 15 residues. The CDR3 reads CASRALAGGQETQYF. As DNA, the CDR3 is TGTGCCAGCAGGGCCCTTGCGGGGGGCCAAGAGACCCAGTACTTC. Full variable domain (remainder filled in from reference TRBV2 and TRBJ2-5): EPEVTQTPSHQVTQMGQEVILRCVPISNHLYFYWYRQILGQKVEFLVSFYNNEISEKSEIFDDQFSVERPDGSNFTLKIRSTKLEDSAMYFCASRALAGGQETQYFGPGTRLLVL.

The chain employs TRBV5-5 and TRBJ2-3; the match to TRBD2 covers 11 bases. This CDR3 comprises 15 residues. The V segment lost 5 bases and the J segment 2 bases; nucleotides outside the gene matches: 4. Germline-derived CDR1 and CDR2 are SGHKS and YYEKEE (reference sequence). CDR3 in DNA: TGTGCCAGCAGGTGGACTAGCGGGCACACAGATACGCAGTATTTT. Encoded protein: CASRWTSGHTDTQYF.

This chain uses TRBV28 with TRBJ2-1, with 11 bases fitting TRBD2. Germline V CDR1 and CDR2: MDHEN, SYDVKM. V trimming: 2 bases; J trimming: 6 bases; junction bases outside the gene matches: 15. The CDR3 has 19 amino acids. The DNA for the CDR3 is TGTGCCAGCAGTTTAAGATATACTAGCGGGAGAAAGAAGATCAATGAGCAGTTCTTC. Protein: CASSLRYTSGRKKINEQFF.

The gene calls are TRBV28 and TRBJ1-5; D is perhaps TRBD1 (5 bases). The germline V gene encodes CDR1 MDHEN and CDR2 SYDVKM. With 3 bases removed from V and 3 bases from J, the gap between germline ends came to 9 bases. The CDR3 is 14 residues long. This CDR3 is CASSLGEFNQPQHF. CDR3 nucleotide sequence: TGTGCCAGCAGTTTGGGGGAATTCAATCAGCCCCAGCATTTT.

This chain joins TRBV9 and TRBJ2-1; the D gene could be TRBD1 or TRBD2 (6 bases each). The CDR3 is 15 residues long. Germline V gene sequence: CDR1 SGDLS, CDR2 YYNGEE. Trimming stripped 1 base from V and 5 bases from J, with 13 bases between. As DNA, the CDR3 is TGTGCCAGCAGCGTAAGGGCAGGGGAGGACAATGAGCAGTTCTTC. It yields the protein CASSVRAGEDNEQFF.

Here the CDR3 reads CASSLPGRTGGVGYTF. The CDR3 DNA follows: TGTGCCAGCAGTCTTCCCGGGAGGACAGGGGGCGTTGGCTACACCTTC. This sequence joins TRBV28 and TRBJ1-2; TRBD1 matches 11 bases. Germline-derived CDR1 and CDR2 are MDHEN and SYDVKM. The CDR3 is 16 residues long. The V gene end was trimmed by 5 bases and the J gene end by 7 bases; junction bases not matched to a gene: 12.

The CDR3: CASSLEGSSLTQYF. The CDR3 DNA follows: TGTGCCAGCAGCTTGGAGGGTAGCTCGTTGACCCAGTACTTC. The chain has TRBV5-5 and TRBJ2-5; no reliable D call. V gave up 0 bases and J gave up 7 bases, with 13 bases separating them. In germline, CDR1 is SGHKS, CDR2 YYEKEE (reference sequence). This CDR3 contains 14 residues.

The chain uses TRBV25-1 and TRBJ1-5; D is unresolved. Per the germline V gene, CDR1 is MGHDK and CDR2 is SYGVNS. The CDR3 is 12 amino acids. Trimming shortened V by 3 bases and J by 5 bases, and 5 bases separated the two germline ends. CDR3 DNA: TGTGCCAGCAGTGAGTCATATCAGCCCCAGCATTTT. Amino acid sequence: CASSESYQPQHF. The full variable domain, with the rest looked up from reference TRBV25-1 and TRBJ1-5, is EADIYQTPRYLVIGTGKKITLECSQTMGHDKMYWYQQDPGMELHLIHYSYGVNSTEKGDLSSESTVSRIRTEHFPLTLESARPSHTSQYLCASSESYQPQHFGDGTRLSIL.

The table lists this clone with a count of one. The chain carries TRBV5-4 and TRBJ1-1; D gene ambiguous. With 2 bases removed from V and 1 base from J, the gap between germline ends came to 9 bases. This CDR3 has 14 amino acids. Germline CDR1 is SGHNT and CDR2 is YYREEE (reference sequence). The CDR3, as DNA: TGTGCCAGCAGCTTTCAAGGCGGGAACACTGAAGCTTTCTTT. It is translated as CASSFQGGNTEAFF.

The V call is TRBV9, the J call TRBJ2-6; TRBD1 agrees at 9 bases. CDR1 is SGDLS and CDR2 is YYNGEE in the germline V gene. After removal of 3 bases from V and 2 bases from J, the junction contained 9 bases not matched to a gene. This CDR3 comprises 18 residues. DNA for the CDR3: TGTGCCAGCAGCGATGGGGACAGGGAGGGGGCTGGGGCCAACGTCCTGACTTTC. Translation: CASSDGDREGAGANVLTF.

V usage is TRBV5-6 and J usage is TRBJ2-5, with 7 bases lining up with TRBD2. The CDR3 loop spans 16 amino acids. Germline V lookup: CDR1 SGHDT, CDR2 YYEEEE. The trim removed 4 bases at V and 5 bases at J, leaving 14 bases unmatched. The CDR3 loop reads CASSREGLKHWETQYF. The CDR3 DNA follows: TGTGCCAGCAGCAGGGAGGGCCTTAAGCACTGGGAGACCCAGTACTTC.

This clone showed up just once. V usage is TRBV5-1 and J usage is TRBJ2-7; TRBD2 agrees at 10 bases. Unmatched junction bases numbered 5, after V lost 4 bases and J lost 1 base. This CDR3 spans 15 amino acids. Germline V gives CDR1 SGHRS, CDR2 YFSETQ. CDR3 coding DNA: TGCGCCAGCAGCGGGCTAGCGGGAGATTCCTACGAGCAGTACTTC. It yields the protein CASSGLAGDSYEQYF.

The chain employs TRBV11-1 and TRBJ2-7; weak D call: TRBD1 (5 bases). The ends were cut back, 5 bases at V and 3 bases at J, with 8 bases in the middle. Per germline, CDR1 SGHAT and CDR2 FQDESV (reference sequence). The CDR3 is made up of 12 amino acids. The CDR3 reads CASSRQGYEQYF. The CDR3 nucleotides read TGTGCCAGCAGCCGTCAGGGCTACGAGCAGTACTTC.

This chain links TRBV5-1 with TRBJ2-7, with TRBD2 matching over 15 bases. With V trimmed by 5 bases and J by 6 bases, 9 bases remained unmatched. Germline V lookup: CDR1 SGHRS, CDR2 YFSETQ. The CDR3 is 16 amino acids. Written as DNA, the CDR3 is TGCGCCAGCAGTCAAACACAGGGACTAGCGGGAGGCGAGCAGTACTTC. As protein: CASSQTQGLAGGEQYF.

This clone has only one observation. The J gene is TRBJ2-3, the V gene TRBV4-1; 12 positions match TRBD2. V shed 2 bases and J 4 bases; nucleotides not matched to a gene: 7. This CDR3 region has 17 residues. The germline CDR1 and CDR2 sequences are MGHRA and YSYEKL. CDR3 loop: CASSQFSTSGGSDTQYF. For the CDR3, the DNA is TGCGCCAGCAGCCAATTTTCGACTAGCGGGGGTTCAGATACGCAGTATTTT.

The table lists this clone with a few counts. The CDR3 spells CASSLPPGGGYEQYF. The CDR3 DNA follows: TGTGCCAGCAGCTTACCCCCTGGGGGAGGCTACGAGCAGTACTTC. V and J are TRBV7-9 and TRBJ2-7, with a tentative D call TRBD2 (6 bases). CDR1 and CDR2 from the germline V gene are SEHNR and FQNEAQ (reference sequence). CDR3 length: 15 residues. V lost 2 bases, J lost 3 bases, and 14 bases lay in between.

The chain has TRBV6-5 and TRBJ2-7; 7 bases are shared with TRBD2. CDR1 is MNHEY and CDR2 is SVGAGI in the germline V gene. V was clipped by 0 bases and J by 7 bases; unmatched bases: 12. The CDR3 contains 16 residues. The CDR3 is CASSYSTGGNSWEQYF. As DNA, the CDR3 is TGTGCCAGCAGTTACTCCACGGGGGGAAATAGTTGGGAGCAGTACTTC.

The chain combines TRBV7-9 with TRBJ2-1, with TRBD2 matching 10 bases. Germline V gene lookup returns CDR1 SEHNR and CDR2 FQNEAQ (reference sequence). The CDR3 is 19 amino acids. J gave up 6 bases and V 6 bases, and 20 bases lay outside the gene matches. The CDR3 sequence is CASSRNRRRAGGPGNEQFF. The CDR3 bases are TGTGCCAGCAGTCGAAATAGGCGGCGAGCGGGAGGGCCTGGCAATGAGCAGTTCTTC.

The V and J genes are TRBV30 and TRBJ1-6; TRBD1 is a possible D gene (6 bases). Germline assignment: CDR1 GTSNPN and CDR2 SVGIG (reference sequence). The CDR3 spans 16 residues. Trimming took off 3 bases at V and 4 bases at J, with 16 bases between the two ends. The CDR3 coding sequence is TGTGCCTGGAGGATAGGGACATCCCGTTATAATTCACCCCTCCACTTT. The encoded protein is CAWRIGTSRYNSPLHF.